This T cell receptor (beta chain) was profiled in a study of cytomegalovirus exposure and HLA in healthy donors. About the study: In a later analysis, the roughly 120 validation repertoires were reported to have used the same platform as the 600 to 800 first-cohort repertoires.

The trim removed 5 bases at V and 1 base at J, leaving 1 base unmatched. There are 14 residues in the CDR3. CDR1 is SGHDT, CDR2 YYEEEE, per germline. Libraries were prepared by immunoSEQ multiplex PCR; TCRdb keeps only in-frame clonotypes and omits some of them. The data show some 60,000 clones, roughly 96% seen once. This TCR was recovered from a man aged 18 to 35 in good health and CMV-seronegative. This chain links TRBV5-6 with TRBJ1-1, with 11 bases identical to TRBD1. The sequenced material came from PBMCs. CDR3 in amino acids: CASRGTGGNTEAFF. The DNA of the CDR3 is TGTGCCAGCAGGGGGACAGGGGGGAACACTGAAGCTTTCTTT.